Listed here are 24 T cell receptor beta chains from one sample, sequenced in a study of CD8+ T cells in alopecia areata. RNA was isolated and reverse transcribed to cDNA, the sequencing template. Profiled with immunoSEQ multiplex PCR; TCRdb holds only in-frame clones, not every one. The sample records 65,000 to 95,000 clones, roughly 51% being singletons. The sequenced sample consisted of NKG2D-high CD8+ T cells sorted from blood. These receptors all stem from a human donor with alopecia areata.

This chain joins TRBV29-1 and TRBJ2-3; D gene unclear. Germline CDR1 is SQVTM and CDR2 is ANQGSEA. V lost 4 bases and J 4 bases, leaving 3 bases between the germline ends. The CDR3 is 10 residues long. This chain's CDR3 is CSVVADTQYF. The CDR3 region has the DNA TGCAGCGTTGTCGCAGATACGCAGTATTTT.

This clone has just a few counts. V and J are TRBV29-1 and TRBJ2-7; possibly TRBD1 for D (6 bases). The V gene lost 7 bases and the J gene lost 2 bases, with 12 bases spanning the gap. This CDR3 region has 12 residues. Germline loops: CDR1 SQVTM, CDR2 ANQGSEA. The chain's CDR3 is CSAQAGAYEQYF. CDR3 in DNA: TGCAGCGCTCAAGCAGGGGCCTACGAGCAGTACTTC.

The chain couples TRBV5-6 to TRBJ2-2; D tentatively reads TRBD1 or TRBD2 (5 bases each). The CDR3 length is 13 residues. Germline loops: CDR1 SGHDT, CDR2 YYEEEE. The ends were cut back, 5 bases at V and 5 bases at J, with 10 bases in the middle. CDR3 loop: CASREGSTGELFF. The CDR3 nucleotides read TGTGCCAGCAGAGAGGGGTCGACCGGGGAGCTGTTTTTT.

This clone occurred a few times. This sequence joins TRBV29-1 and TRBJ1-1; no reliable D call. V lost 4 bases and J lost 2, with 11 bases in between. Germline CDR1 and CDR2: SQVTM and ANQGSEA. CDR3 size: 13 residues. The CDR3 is CSVVDTRNTEAFF. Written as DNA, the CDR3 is TGCAGCGTTGTCGACACACGAAACACTGAAGCTTTCTTT.

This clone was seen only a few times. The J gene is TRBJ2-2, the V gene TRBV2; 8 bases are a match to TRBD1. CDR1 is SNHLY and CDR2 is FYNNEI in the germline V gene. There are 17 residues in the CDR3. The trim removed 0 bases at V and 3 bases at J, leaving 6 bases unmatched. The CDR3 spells CASSEARGQADTGELFF. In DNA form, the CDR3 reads TGTGCCAGCAGTGAAGCCAGGGGGCAGGCGGACACCGGGGAGCTGTTTTTT.

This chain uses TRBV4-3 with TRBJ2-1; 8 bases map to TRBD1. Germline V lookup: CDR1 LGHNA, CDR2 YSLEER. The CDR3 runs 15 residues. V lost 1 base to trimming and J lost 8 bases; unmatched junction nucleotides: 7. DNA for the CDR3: TGCGCCAGCAGCCAAGCTAGACAGACAGGGGATGAGCAGTTCTTC. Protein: CASSQARQTGDEQFF.

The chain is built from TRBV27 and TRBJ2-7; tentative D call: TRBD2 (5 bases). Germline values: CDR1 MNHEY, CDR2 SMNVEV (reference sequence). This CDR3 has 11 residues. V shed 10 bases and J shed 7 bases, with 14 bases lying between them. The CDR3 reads CATGMTGEQYF. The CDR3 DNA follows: TGTGCCACGGGAATGACGGGGGAGCAGTACTTC.

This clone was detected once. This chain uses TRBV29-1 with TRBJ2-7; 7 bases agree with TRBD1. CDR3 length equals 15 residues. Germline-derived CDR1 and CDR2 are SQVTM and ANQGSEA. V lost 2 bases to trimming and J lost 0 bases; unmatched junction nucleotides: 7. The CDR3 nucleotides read TGCAGCGTTGAAATAGGCGACAGGGCCTCCTACGAGCAGTACTTC. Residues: CSVEIGDRASYEQYF.

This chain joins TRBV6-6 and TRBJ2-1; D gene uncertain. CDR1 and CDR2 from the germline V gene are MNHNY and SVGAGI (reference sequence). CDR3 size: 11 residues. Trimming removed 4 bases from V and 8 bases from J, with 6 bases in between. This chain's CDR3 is CASSLIDEQFF. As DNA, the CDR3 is TGTGCCAGCAGTTTGATAGATGAGCAGTTCTTC.

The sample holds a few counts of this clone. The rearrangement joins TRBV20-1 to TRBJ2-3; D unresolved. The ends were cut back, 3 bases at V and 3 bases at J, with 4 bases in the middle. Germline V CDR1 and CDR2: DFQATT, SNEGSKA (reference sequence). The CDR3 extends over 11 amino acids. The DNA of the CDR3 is TGCAGTGCTAGTGTGACAGATACGCAGTATTTT. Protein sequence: CSASVTDTQYF.

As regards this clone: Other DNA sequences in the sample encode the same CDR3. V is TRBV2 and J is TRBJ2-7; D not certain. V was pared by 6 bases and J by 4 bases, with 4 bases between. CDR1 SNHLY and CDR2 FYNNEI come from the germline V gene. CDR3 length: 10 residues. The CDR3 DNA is TGTGCCAGCAGCGGGTACGAGCAGTACTTC. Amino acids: CASSGYEQYF.

CDR3 nucleotides: TGCAGCGTGGAAACCGATTGGGAAGAGACCCAGTACTTC. Amino acids: CSVETDWEETQYF. V usage is TRBV29-1 and J usage is TRBJ2-5; D ambiguous. The V end lost 6 bases, the J end lost 3 bases, and 14 bases lay between the germline ends. There are 13 residues in the CDR3. Germline values: CDR1 SQVTM, CDR2 ANQGSEA.

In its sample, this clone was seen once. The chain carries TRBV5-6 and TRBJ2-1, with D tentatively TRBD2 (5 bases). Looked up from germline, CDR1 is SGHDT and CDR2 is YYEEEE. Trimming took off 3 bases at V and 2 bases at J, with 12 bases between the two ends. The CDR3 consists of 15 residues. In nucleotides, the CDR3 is TGTGCCAGCAGCTCAGGACTGGCCGCCTACAATGAGCAGTTCTTC. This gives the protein CASSSGLAAYNEQFF. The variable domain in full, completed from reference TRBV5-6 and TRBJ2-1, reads DAGVTQSPTHLIKTRGQQVTLRCSPKSGHDTVSWYQQALGQGPQFIFQYYEEEERQRGNFPDRFSGHQFPNYSSELNVNALLLGDSALYLCASSSGLAAYNEQFFGPGTRLTVL.

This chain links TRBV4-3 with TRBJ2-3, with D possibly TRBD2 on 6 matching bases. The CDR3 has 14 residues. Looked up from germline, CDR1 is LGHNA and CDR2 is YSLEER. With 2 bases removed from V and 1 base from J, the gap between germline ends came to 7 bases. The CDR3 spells CASSQTGGTDTQYF. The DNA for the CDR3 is TGCGCCAGCAGCCAAACGGGAGGCACAGATACGCAGTATTTT.

Written as DNA, the CDR3 is TGTGCCAGCAGGGGGCTAGCGCCCGAGACCCAGTACTTC. Translation: CASRGLAPETQYF. The chain joins TRBV4-2 to TRBJ2-5; possibly TRBD2 for D (6 bases). Germline assignment: CDR1 LGHNA and CDR2 YNFKEQ. CDR3 length: 13 residues. The ends were cut back, 6 bases at V and 5 bases at J, with 13 bases in the middle.

The CDR3 sequence: CASSQSKGGCTDNEQFF. The DNA of the CDR3 is TGCGCCAGCAGTCAATCGAAGGGGGGTTGCACCGACAATGAGCAGTTCTTC. The rearrangement links TRBV23-1 to TRBJ2-1, with D perhaps matching TRBD1 or TRBD2 (6 bases each). TRBV23-1 is an open reading frame whose function is uncertain. With 0 bases removed from V and 5 bases from J, the gap between germline ends came to 17 bases. CDR3 length: 17 amino acids.

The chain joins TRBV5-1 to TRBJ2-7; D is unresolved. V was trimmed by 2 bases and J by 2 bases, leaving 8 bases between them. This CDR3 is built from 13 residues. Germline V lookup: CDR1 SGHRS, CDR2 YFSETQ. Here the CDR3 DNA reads TGCGCCAGCAGCTTTGGGCCGACCTACGAGCAGTACTTC. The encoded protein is CASSFGPTYEQYF.

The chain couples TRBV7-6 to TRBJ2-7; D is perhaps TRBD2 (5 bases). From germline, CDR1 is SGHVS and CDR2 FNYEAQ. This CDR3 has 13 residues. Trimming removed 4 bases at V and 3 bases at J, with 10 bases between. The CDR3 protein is CASSWSRDYEQYF. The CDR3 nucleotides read TGTGCCAGCAGCTGGTCTCGGGACTACGAGCAGTACTTC.

The CDR3 DNA reads TGCGCCAGCAGCCAAGATGGCGGGAACACTGAAGCTTTCTTT. Protein sequence: CASSQDGGNTEAFF. The V gene is TRBV4-1, the J gene TRBJ1-1; D is ambiguous. V lost 0 bases to trimming and J lost 1 base, with 6 bases between them. The CDR3 runs 14 residues. The germline V gene encodes CDR1 MGHRA and CDR2 YSYEKL.

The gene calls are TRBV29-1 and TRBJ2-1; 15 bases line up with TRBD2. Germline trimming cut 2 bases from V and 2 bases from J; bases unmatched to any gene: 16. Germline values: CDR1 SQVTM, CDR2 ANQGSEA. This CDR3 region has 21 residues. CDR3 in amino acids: CSVELVDRGLAGGTAYNEQFF. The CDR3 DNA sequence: TGCAGCGTTGAACTCGTGGACCGAGGACTAGCGGGAGGGACGGCCTACAATGAGCAGTTCTTC.

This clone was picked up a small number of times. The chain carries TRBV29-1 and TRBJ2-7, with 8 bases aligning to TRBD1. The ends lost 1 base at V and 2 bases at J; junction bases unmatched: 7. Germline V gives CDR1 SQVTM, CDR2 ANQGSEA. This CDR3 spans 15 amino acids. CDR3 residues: CSVEGPGQVTYEQYF. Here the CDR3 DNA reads TGCAGCGTTGAAGGACCGGGACAGGTGACCTACGAGCAGTACTTC.

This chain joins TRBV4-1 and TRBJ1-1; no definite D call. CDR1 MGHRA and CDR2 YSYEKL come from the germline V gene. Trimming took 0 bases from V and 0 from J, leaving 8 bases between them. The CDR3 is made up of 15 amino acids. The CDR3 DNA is TGCGCCAGCAGCCAAGATCCGCCGCTGAACACTGAAGCTTTCTTT. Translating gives CASSQDPPLNTEAFF.

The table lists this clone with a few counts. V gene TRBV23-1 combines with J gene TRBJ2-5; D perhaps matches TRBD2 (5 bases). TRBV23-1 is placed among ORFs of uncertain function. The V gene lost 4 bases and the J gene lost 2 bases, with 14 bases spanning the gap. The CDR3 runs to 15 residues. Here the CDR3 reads CASSPLYGDQETQYF. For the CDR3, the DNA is TGCGCCAGCAGTCCTCTTTACGGGGATCAAGAGACCCAGTACTTC.

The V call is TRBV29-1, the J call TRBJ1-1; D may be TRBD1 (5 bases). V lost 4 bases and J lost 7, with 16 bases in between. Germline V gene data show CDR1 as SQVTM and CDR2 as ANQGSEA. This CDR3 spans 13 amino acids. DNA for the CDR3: TGCAGCGTTGGAGGTTCCAGGGCGGGTGAAGCTTTCTTT. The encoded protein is CSVGGSRAGEAFF.